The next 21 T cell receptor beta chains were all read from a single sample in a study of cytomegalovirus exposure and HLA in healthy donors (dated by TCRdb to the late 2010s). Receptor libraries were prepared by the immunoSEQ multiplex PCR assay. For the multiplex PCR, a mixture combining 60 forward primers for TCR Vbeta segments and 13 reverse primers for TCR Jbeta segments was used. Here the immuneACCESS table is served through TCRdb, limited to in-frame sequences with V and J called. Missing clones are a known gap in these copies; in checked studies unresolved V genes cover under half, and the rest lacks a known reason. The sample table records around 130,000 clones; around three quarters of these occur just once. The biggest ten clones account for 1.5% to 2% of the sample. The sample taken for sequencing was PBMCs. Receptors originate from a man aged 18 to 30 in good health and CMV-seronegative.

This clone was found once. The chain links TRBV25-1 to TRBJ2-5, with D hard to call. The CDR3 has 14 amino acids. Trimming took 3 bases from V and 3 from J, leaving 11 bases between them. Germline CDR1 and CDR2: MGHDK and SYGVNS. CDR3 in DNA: TGTGCCAGCAGTGAGTTGGGCCCCGAAGAGACCCAGTACTTC. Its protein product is CASSELGPEETQYF.

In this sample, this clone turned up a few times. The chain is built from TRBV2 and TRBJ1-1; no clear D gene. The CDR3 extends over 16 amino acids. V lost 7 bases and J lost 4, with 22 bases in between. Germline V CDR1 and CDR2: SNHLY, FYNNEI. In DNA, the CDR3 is TGTGCCAGCACCAACCGCCGACCCTCCACGGGCACTGAAGCTTTCTTT. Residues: CASTNRRPSTGTEAFF.

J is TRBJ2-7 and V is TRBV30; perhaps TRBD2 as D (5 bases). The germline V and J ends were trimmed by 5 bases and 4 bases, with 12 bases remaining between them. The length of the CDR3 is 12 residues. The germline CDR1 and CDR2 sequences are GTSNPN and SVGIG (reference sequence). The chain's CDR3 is CAWARRRYEQYF. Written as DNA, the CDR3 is TGTGCCTGGGCACGGAGGCGGTACGAGCAGTACTTC.

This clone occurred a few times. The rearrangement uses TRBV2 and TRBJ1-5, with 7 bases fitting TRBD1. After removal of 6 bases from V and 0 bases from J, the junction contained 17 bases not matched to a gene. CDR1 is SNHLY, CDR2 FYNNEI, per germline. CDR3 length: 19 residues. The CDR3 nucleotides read TGTGCCAGCAGCCACAGGGGCCTCCCGTCCAGGTATAGCAATCAGCCCCAGCATTTT. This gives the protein CASSHRGLPSRYSNQPQHF. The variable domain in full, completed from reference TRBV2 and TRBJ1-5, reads EPEVTQTPSHQVTQMGQEVILRCVPISNHLYFYWYRQILGQKVEFLVSFYNNEISEKSEIFDDQFSVERPDGSNFTLKIRSTKLEDSAMYFCASSHRGLPSRYSNQPQHFGDGTRLSIL.

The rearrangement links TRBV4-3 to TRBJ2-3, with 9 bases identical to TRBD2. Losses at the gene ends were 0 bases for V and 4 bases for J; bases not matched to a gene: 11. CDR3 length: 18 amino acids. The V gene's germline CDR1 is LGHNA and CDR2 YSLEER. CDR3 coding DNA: TGCGCCAGCAGCCAAGATTTTCGGCTAGCGGGATGGGCAGATACGCAGTATTTT. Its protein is CASSQDFRLAGWADTQYF.

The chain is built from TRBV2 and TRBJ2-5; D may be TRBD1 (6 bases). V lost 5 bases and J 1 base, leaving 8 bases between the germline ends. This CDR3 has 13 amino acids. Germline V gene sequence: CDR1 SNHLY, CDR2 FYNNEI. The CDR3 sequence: CASSRDTQETQYF. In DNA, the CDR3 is TGTGCCAGCAGTCGGGACACCCAAGAGACCCAGTACTTC.

CDR3 DNA: TGTGCCAGTAGTCCCTCAGCAGGTAGCAATCAGCCCCAGCATTTT. This gives the protein CASSPSAGSNQPQHF. The J gene is TRBJ1-5, the V gene TRBV19; no firm D call. CDR3 length: 15 amino acids. Trimming pared 5 bases from V and 0 bases from J, leaving 11 bases between. Germline-derived CDR1 and CDR2 are LNHDA and SQIVND (reference sequence).

The CDR3 sequence is CASSIGFGGSGILEQYF. CDR3 in DNA: TGTGCCAGTAGTATTGGGTTTGGTGGTAGCGGGATTCTCGAGCAGTACTTC. The V gene is TRBV19, the J gene TRBJ2-7, with 8 bases fitting TRBD2. Looked up from germline, CDR1 is LNHDA and CDR2 is SQIVND (reference sequence). CDR3 size: 17 residues. Losses at the gene ends were 3 bases for V and 6 bases for J; bases not matched to a gene: 16.

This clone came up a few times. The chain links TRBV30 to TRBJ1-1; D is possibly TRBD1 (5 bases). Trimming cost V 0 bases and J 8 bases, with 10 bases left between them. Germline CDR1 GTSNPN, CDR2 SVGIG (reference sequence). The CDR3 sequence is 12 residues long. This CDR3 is CAWSVGGREAFF. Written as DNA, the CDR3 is TGTGCCTGGAGTGTTGGGGGGAGGGAAGCTTTCTTT. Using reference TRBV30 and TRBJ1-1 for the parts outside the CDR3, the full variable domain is SQTIHQWPATLVQPVGSPLSLECTVEGTSNPNLYWYRQAAGRGLQLLFYSVGIGQISSEVPQNLSASRPQDRQFILSSKKLLLSDSGFYLCAWSVGGREAFFGQGTRLTVV.

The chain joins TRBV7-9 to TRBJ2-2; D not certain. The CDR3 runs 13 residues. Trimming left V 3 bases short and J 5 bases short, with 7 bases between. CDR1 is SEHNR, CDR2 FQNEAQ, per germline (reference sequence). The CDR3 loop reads CASSFRRTGELFF. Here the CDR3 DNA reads TGTGCCAGCAGCTTTAGGAGAACCGGGGAGCTGTTTTTT. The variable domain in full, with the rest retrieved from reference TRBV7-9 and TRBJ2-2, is DTGVSQNPRHKITKRGQNVTFRCDPISEHNRLYWYRQTLGQGPEFLTYFQNEAQLEKSRLLSDRFSAERPKGSFSTLEIQRTEQGDSAMYLCASSFRRTGELFFGEGSRLTVL.

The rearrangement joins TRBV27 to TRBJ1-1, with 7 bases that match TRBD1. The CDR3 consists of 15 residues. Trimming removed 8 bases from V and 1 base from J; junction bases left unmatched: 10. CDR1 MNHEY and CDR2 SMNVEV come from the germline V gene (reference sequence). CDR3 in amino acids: CASYMTGYGNTEAFF. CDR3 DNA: TGTGCCAGCTATATGACAGGGTATGGGAACACTGAAGCTTTCTTT.

The DNA for the CDR3 is TGTGCCAGCAGCGGAGGGCCCCATGGCTACACCTTC. This gives the protein CASSGGPHGYTF. This chain uses TRBV27 with TRBJ1-2; D is unresolved. The CDR3 runs 12 residues. Trimming left V 6 bases short and J 6 bases short, with 11 bases between. CDR1 is MNHEY and CDR2 is SMNVEV in the germline V gene (reference sequence).

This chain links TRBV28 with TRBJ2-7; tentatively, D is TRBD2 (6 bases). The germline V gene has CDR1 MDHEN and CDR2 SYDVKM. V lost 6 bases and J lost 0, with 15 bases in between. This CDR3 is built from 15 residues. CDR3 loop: CASRIGGTGSYEQYF. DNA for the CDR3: TGTGCCAGCAGGATCGGGGGTACAGGCTCCTACGAGCAGTACTTC.

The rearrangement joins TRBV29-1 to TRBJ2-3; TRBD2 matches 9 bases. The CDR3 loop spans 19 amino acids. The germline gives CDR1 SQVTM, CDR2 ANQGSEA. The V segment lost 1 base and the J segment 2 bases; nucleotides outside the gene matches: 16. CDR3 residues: CSVEGLRLAAPFLTDTQYF. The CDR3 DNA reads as TGCAGCGTTGAAGGATTACGACTAGCGGCCCCGTTTCTCACAGATACGCAGTATTTT.

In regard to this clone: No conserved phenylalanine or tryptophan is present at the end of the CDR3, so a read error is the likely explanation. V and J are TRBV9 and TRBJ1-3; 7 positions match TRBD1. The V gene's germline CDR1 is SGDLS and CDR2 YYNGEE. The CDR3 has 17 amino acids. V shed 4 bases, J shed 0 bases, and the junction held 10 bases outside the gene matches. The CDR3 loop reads CASSHPLGQSSGNTIYV. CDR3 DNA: TGTGCCAGCAGCCACCCGTTGGGACAGAGCTCTGGAAACACCATATATGTT.

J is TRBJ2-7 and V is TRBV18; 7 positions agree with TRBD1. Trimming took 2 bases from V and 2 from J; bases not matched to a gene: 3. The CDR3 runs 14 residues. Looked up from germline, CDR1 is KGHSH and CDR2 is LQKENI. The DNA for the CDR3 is TGTGCCAGCTCACCAGGACAGGAGACCTACGAGCAGTACTTC. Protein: CASSPGQETYEQYF.

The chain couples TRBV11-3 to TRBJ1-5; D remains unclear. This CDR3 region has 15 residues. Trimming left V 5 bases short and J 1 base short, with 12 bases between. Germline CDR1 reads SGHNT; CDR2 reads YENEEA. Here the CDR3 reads CASSLAHSSNQPQHF. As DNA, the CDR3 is TGTGCCAGCAGCCTCGCCCACAGCAGCAATCAGCCCCAGCATTTT.

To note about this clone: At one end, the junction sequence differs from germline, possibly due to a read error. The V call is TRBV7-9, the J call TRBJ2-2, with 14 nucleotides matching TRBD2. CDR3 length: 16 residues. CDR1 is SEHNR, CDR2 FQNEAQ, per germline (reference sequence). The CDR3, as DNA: TGTTCCAGCCGACACGGGACTAGCGGGAGTACCGGGGAGCTGTTTTTT. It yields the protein CSSRHGTSGSTGELFF.

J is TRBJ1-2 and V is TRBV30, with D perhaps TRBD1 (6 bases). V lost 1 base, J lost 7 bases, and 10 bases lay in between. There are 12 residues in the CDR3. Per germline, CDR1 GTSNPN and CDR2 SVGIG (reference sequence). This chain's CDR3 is CAWSATRGGYTF. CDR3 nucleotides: TGTGCCTGGAGTGCTACCAGGGGTGGCTACACCTTC.

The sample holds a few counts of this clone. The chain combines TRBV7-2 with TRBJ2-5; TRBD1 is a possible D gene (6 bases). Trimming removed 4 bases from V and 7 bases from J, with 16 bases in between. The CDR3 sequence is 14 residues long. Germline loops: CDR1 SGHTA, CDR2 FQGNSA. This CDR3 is CASSYQGIGGTQYF. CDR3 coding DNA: TGTGCCAGCAGCTACCAGGGAATAGGGGGGACCCAGTACTTC.

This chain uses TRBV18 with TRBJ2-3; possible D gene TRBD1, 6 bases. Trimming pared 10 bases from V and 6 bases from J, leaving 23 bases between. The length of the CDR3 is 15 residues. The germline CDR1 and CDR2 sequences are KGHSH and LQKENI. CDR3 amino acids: CATITGYRTGDTQYF. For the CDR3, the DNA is TGTGCCACCATCACCGGGTATCGAACAGGGGATACGCAGTATTTT.